These 2 T cell receptor beta chains share one sample of origin, sequenced in a study of blood T cell repertoires in COVID-19. Clones were sequenced by immunoSEQ multiplex PCR, and TCRdb holds only the in-frame ones, with some missing. The sample comprises approximately 52,000 clones, less than 90% of which are singletons, and more than 8.5% rests with the top ten. The sequencing sample was made of peripheral blood. Source of these receptors: a human donor in a cohort sampled during active COVID-19.

V and J are TRBV29-1 and TRBJ1-2, with 11 bases lining up with TRBD1. The germline V gene has CDR1 SQVTM and CDR2 ANQGSEA. The V gene end was trimmed by 8 bases and the J gene end by 6 bases; junction bases not matched to a gene: 5. The length of the CDR3 is 12 residues. CDR3 in amino acids: CSFGQGANGYTF. The CDR3, as DNA: TGCAGCTTCGGACAGGGGGCGAATGGCTACACCTTC.

The rearrangement joins TRBV28 to TRBJ1-5; D is unresolved. The length of the CDR3 is 16 residues. V lost 3 bases to trimming and J lost 1 base, with 13 bases between them. Germline V gene lookup returns CDR1 MDHEN and CDR2 SYDVKM. The CDR3 DNA is TGTGCCAGCAGTTTCGGGGTCCGAACAAGCAATCAGCCCCAGCATTTT. Translating gives CASSFGVRTSNQPQHF.